Each of the 12 T cell receptor beta chains below was sequenced from the same sample in a study of blood T cell repertoires in COVID-19. Clones were sequenced by immunoSEQ multiplex PCR, and TCRdb holds only the in-frame ones, with some missing. This sample has 250,000 to 350,000 clones; roughly 90% occur once, and the top ten carry more than 6%. Sequencing used peripheral blood. Every receptor here comes from a woman in her twenties or thirties with COVID-19, enrolled during active disease.

The chain links TRBV6-5 to TRBJ1-1; D is undetermined. CDR3 length: 13 residues. Trimming took 5 bases from V and 7 from J, leaving 14 bases between them. In germline, CDR1 is MNHEY, CDR2 SVGAGI. The CDR3 DNA reads TGTGCCAGCAGTAAACCCCCGACGGGTGAAGCTTTCTTT. Translation gives CASSKPPTGEAFF.

CDR3 region: CSAREAGGAFF. The CDR3 DNA reads TGCAGTGCTAGAGAGGCAGGAGGAGCTTTCTTT. The gene calls are TRBV20-1 and TRBJ1-1, with unresolved D. The CDR3 has 11 amino acids. V was shortened by 0 bases and J by 10 bases, with 9 bases between the two germline ends. Germline V CDR1 and CDR2: DFQATT, SNEGSKA (reference sequence).

The chain joins TRBV6-5 to TRBJ1-2; the D gene is possibly TRBD1 (5 bases). The CDR3 loop spans 11 amino acids. Germline V lookup: CDR1 MNHEY, CDR2 SVGAGI. V was pared by 9 bases and J by 8 bases, with 13 bases between. CDR3 protein: CASIRGGGYTF. The CDR3 DNA sequence: TGTGCCAGTATAAGGGGTGGAGGCTACACCTTC.

The rearrangement uses TRBV5-5 and TRBJ2-4; D call uncertain. Germline loops: CDR1 SGHKS, CDR2 YYEKEE (reference sequence). Trimming shortened V by 0 bases and J by 2 bases, and 6 bases separated the two germline ends. This CDR3 spans 14 amino acids. This CDR3 reads CASSLGQTKNIQYF. DNA of the CDR3: TGTGCCAGCAGCTTGGGTCAGACCAAAAACATTCAGTACTTC.

The sample holds one count of this clone. This sequence joins TRBV14 and TRBJ2-2; D remains ambiguous. V lost 3 bases and J lost 4, with 9 bases in between. CDR1 is SGHDN, CDR2 FVKESK, per germline. This CDR3 contains 14 residues. The CDR3 spells CASSHQPVTGELFF. CDR3 nucleotide sequence: TGTGCCAGCAGCCACCAACCAGTCACCGGGGAGCTGTTTTTT.

The gene calls are TRBV6-6 and TRBJ2-2, with 9 positions matching TRBD1. This CDR3 is 16 amino acids long. V gave up 2 bases and J gave up 6 bases; unmatched junction bases: 7. Germline-derived CDR1 and CDR2 are MNHNY and SVGAGI (reference sequence). The DNA for the CDR3 is TGTGCCAGCAGTTACCCGACAGGGGGAACCCCCGGGGAGCTGTTTTTT. Its translation is CASSYPTGGTPGELFF.

The chain links TRBV28 to TRBJ1-3; the D is unclear. Trimming removed 6 bases from V and 2 bases from J, with 17 bases in between. The germline V gene has CDR1 MDHEN and CDR2 SYDVKM. The CDR3 covers 16 residues. In DNA, the CDR3 is TGTGCCAGCAGCCCCGCCGCCGCGGTCCCTGGAAACACCATATATTTT. Residues: CASSPAAAVPGNTIYF.

The rearrangement uses TRBV7-8 and TRBJ2-7; 9 bases are a match to TRBD2. The V gene's germline CDR1 is SGHVS and CDR2 FQNEAQ. The CDR3 totals 14 residues. J was trimmed by 6 bases and V by 5 bases; bases with no gene match: 8. Written as DNA, the CDR3 is TGTGCCAGCAGCGAGGGACTAGCATCCGCCGAGCAGTACTTC. Translating gives CASSEGLASAEQYF.

This chain connects TRBV6-5 to TRBJ2-7; 7 nucleotides agree with TRBD2. J gave up 2 bases and V 2 bases, and 3 bases lay outside the gene matches. The CDR3 consists of 14 residues. Germline V gene lookup returns CDR1 MNHEY and CDR2 SVGAGI. For the CDR3, the DNA is TGTGCCAGCAGTTACAGCGGGGCGACCTACGAGCAGTACTTC. Protein: CASSYSGATYEQYF.

The J gene is TRBJ1-5, the V gene TRBV19, with 7 bases lining up with TRBD1. Germline V lookup: CDR1 LNHDA, CDR2 SQIVND (reference sequence). The CDR3 loop spans 14 amino acids. With V trimmed by 8 bases and J by 2 bases, 6 bases remained unmatched. The DNA for the CDR3 is TGTGCCAGTTGTCTCGGGACAGGCAATCAGCCCCAGCATTTT. Translating gives CASCLGTGNQPQHF.

CDR3 nucleotides: TGTGCCAGCACCCCGCTCAGGGTGGATTCCTCACCCCTCCACTTT. The encoded protein is CASTPLRVDSSPLHF. The J gene is TRBJ1-6, the V gene TRBV7-9; a possible D gene is TRBD1 (5 bases). V gave up 7 bases and J gave up 10 bases, with 20 bases separating them. This CDR3 region has 15 residues. Germline CDR1 is SEHNR and CDR2 is FQNEAQ (reference sequence).

The rearrangement links TRBV25-1 to TRBJ2-1, with TRBD2 matching 7 bases. Germline V gene sequence: CDR1 MGHDK, CDR2 SYGVNS. Unmatched junction bases numbered 10, after V lost 6 bases and J lost 5 bases. The length of the CDR3 is 15 residues. Here the CDR3 DNA reads TGTGCCAGCAGGGCACCCCAGCGGGGAGACAATGAGCAGTTCTTC. Protein product: CASRAPQRGDNEQFF.